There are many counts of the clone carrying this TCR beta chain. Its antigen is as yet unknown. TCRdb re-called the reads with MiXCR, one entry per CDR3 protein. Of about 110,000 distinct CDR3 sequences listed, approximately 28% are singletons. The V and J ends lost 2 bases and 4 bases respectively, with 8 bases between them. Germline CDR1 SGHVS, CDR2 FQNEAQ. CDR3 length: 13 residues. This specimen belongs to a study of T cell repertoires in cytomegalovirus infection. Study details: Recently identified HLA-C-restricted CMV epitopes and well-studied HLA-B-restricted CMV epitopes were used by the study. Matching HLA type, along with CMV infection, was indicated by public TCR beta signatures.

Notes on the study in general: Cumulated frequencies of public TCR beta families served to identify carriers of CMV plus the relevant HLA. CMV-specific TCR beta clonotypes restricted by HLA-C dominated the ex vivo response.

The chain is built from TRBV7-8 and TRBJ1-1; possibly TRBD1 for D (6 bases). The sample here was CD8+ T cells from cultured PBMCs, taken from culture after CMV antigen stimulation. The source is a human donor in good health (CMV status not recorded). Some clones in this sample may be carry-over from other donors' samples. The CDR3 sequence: CASSLQGITEAFF. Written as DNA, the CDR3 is TGTGCCAGCAGCTTACAGGGGATCACTGAAGCTTTCTTT.